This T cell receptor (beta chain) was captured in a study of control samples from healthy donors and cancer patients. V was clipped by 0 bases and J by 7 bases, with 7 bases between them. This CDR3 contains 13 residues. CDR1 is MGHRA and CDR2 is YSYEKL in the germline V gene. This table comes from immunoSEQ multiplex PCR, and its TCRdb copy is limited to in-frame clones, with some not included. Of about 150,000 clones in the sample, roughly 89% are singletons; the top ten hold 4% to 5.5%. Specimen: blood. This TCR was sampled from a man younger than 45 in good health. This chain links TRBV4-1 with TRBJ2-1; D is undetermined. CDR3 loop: CASSQDGRNEQFF. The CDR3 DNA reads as TGCGCCAGCAGCCAAGATGGACGAAATGAGCAGTTCTTC.